These 23 T cell receptor beta chains share one sample of origin, sequenced in a study of blood T cell repertoires in COVID-19. Profiled with immunoSEQ multiplex PCR; TCRdb holds only in-frame clones, not every one. Among 140,000 to 150,000 clones listed, around nine tenths were seen once. The specimen was peripheral blood. The receptors were sampled from a woman between 50 and 59 years old with active or convalescent COVID-19.

This clone turned up a few times. The V call is TRBV2, the J call TRBJ1-2; D remains ambiguous. The germline CDR1 and CDR2 sequences are SNHLY and FYNNEI. The CDR3 totals 12 residues. With 2 bases removed from V and 6 bases from J, the gap between germline ends came to 7 bases. The CDR3 DNA follows: TGTGCCAGCAGTGAACTCCCGGATGGCTACACCTTC. It yields the protein CASSELPDGYTF.

The chain carries TRBV27 and TRBJ2-3; 9 nucleotides align to TRBD2. The length of the CDR3 is 17 residues. CDR1 is MNHEY and CDR2 is SMNVEV in the germline V gene (reference sequence). The junction had 5 bases not matched to a gene; V was cut back by 0 bases and J by 1 base. DNA for the CDR3: TGTGCCAGCAGTTTATCGGTCCTAGCGGGGCGCACAGATACGCAGTATTTT. Amino acids: CASSLSVLAGRTDTQYF.

This chain joins TRBV19 and TRBJ1-1, with D maybe TRBD1 (6 bases). V shed 3 bases and J shed 1 base, with 6 bases lying between them. Germline values: CDR1 LNHDA, CDR2 SQIVND (reference sequence). This CDR3 has 13 residues. CDR3 sequence: CASSMGQNTEAFF. The DNA of the CDR3 is TGTGCCAGTAGTATGGGACAGAACACTGAAGCTTTCTTT.

The V and J genes are TRBV6-5 and TRBJ2-5; possible D gene TRBD1, 6 bases. Germline CDR1 and CDR2: MNHEY and SVGAGI. Trimming removed 8 bases from V and 5 bases from J, with 18 bases in between. The CDR3 contains 14 residues. The CDR3 DNA sequence: TGTGCCAGCGGGTATCCAACAGGGATTGAGACCCAGTACTTC. It codes for CASGYPTGIETQYF.

CDR3 loop: CASTGLVGWQSTDTQYF. DNA of the CDR3: TGTGCCAGCACTGGACTTGTCGGGTGGCAGAGCACAGATACGCAGTATTTT. The genes are TRBV28 and TRBJ2-3, with D possibly TRBD2 on 5 matching bases. This CDR3 has 17 amino acids. CDR1 and CDR2 (germline): MDHEN, SYDVKM. Trimming cost V 7 bases and J 0 bases, with 20 bases left between them. Supplemented by reference TRBV28 and TRBJ2-3, the full variable domain reads DVKVTQSSRYLVKRTGEKVFLECVQDMDHENMFWYRQDPGLGLRLIYFSYDVKMKEKGDIPEGYSVSREKKERFSLILESASTNQTSMYLCASTGLVGWQSTDTQYFGPGTRLTVL.

This chain links TRBV28 with TRBJ1-2; TRBD1 agrees at 12 bases. CDR1 is MDHEN, CDR2 SYDVKM, per germline. The CDR3 is 15 amino acids. Trimming cost V 5 bases and J 7 bases; bases outside gene matches: 8. CDR3 sequence (DNA): TGTGCCAGCAGTCCCCCGGGACAGGGGGCGCGTGGCTACACCTTC. It codes for CASSPPGQGARGYTF.

CDR3 protein: CAWTSLVSSGYTF. The DNA for the CDR3 is TGTGCCTGGACCAGTCTTGTTTCGTCCGGCTACACCTTC. The chain has TRBV30 and TRBJ1-2; D unclear. The CDR3 is 13 amino acids. Trimming removed 4 bases from V and 8 bases from J, with 17 bases in between. The V gene's germline CDR1 is GTSNPN and CDR2 SVGIG (reference sequence).

CDR3 region: CASSMEGRYTGELFF. DNA of the CDR3: TGTGCCAGTAGTATGGAGGGGAGGTACACCGGGGAGCTGTTTTTT. The V gene is TRBV19, the J gene TRBJ2-2; TRBD2 is a possible D gene (6 bases). Germline loops: CDR1 LNHDA, CDR2 SQIVND (reference sequence). V was trimmed by 3 bases and J by 3 bases, leaving 11 bases between them. The CDR3 length is 15 residues. Filled out from reference TRBV19 and TRBJ2-2, the complete variable domain reads DGGITQSPKYLFRKEGQNVTLSCEQNLNHDAMYWYRQDPGQGLRLIYYSQIVNDFQKGDIAEGYSVSREKKESFPLTVTSAQKNPTAFYLCASSMEGRYTGELFFGEGSRLTVL.

The chain employs TRBV2 and TRBJ1-6, with D possibly TRBD1 on 5 matching bases. The CDR3 is made up of 15 amino acids. Trimming cost V 3 bases and J 3 bases, with 9 bases left between them. Germline assignment: CDR1 SNHLY and CDR2 FYNNEI. The CDR3 loop reads CASSERTGYNSPLHF. As DNA, the CDR3 is TGTGCCAGCAGTGAGCGTACAGGCTATAATTCACCCCTCCACTTT.

The chain carries TRBV10-3 and TRBJ1-6; D is unclear. Germline CDR1 ENHRY, CDR2 SYGVKD. Between the trimmed V and J ends, which lost 3 bases and 1 base, there was a span of 7 bases. The CDR3 sequence is 15 residues long. The CDR3 bases are TGTGCCATCAGTGAAACAAGTTCCTATAATTCACCCCTCCACTTT. Amino acid sequence: CAISETSSYNSPLHF.

The rearrangement joins TRBV9 to TRBJ1-1; D may be TRBD1 (6 bases). The V end lost 3 bases, the J end lost 4 bases, and 16 bases lay between the germline ends. This CDR3 region has 15 residues. Germline-derived CDR1 and CDR2 are SGDLS and YYNGEE. The CDR3 region has the DNA TGTGCCAGCAGCGCATCAACAGGGTTTGGCACTGAAGCTTTCTTT. The encoded protein is CASSASTGFGTEAFF.

The chain combines TRBV7-9 with TRBJ1-5, with unresolved D. The V and J ends lost 1 base and 7 bases respectively, with 11 bases between them. Germline CDR1 SEHNR, CDR2 FQNEAQ (reference sequence). The CDR3 contains 14 residues. The CDR3 DNA sequence: TGTGCCAGCAGCTTAGACTACGGGAACCAGCCCCAGCATTTT. Protein: CASSLDYGNQPQHF.

V usage is TRBV18 and J usage is TRBJ1-1; D gene unclear. The CDR3 runs to 13 residues. Germline assignment: CDR1 KGHSH and CDR2 LQKENI. V shed 3 bases and J shed 5 bases, with 10 bases lying between them. DNA for the CDR3: TGTGCCAGCTCACCTTCGGGTGAGACTGAAGCTTTCTTT. Protein sequence: CASSPSGETEAFF. Together with reference TRBV18 and TRBJ1-1, the CDR3 gives the full variable domain: NAGVMQNPRHLVRRRGQEARLRCSPMKGHSHVYWYRQLPEEGLKFMVYLQKENIIDESGMPKERFSAEFPKEGPSILRIQQVVRGDSAAYFCASSPSGETEAFFGQGTRLTVV.

The chain recombines TRBV2 with TRBJ1-2; tentative D call: TRBD1 (5 bases). This CDR3 contains 13 residues. Germline CDR1 SNHLY, CDR2 FYNNEI. CDR3 sequence (DNA): TGTGGGAGTGAGACAGATGCTAACTATGGCTACACCTTC. It is translated as CGSETDANYGYTF.

This clone was detected only a few times. The rearrangement uses TRBV5-1 and TRBJ1-1; 8 bases align to TRBD1. After removal of 4 bases from V and 4 bases from J, the junction contained 9 bases not matched to a gene. CDR1 SGHRS and CDR2 YFSETQ come from the germline V gene. The CDR3 loop spans 15 amino acids. The CDR3 DNA sequence: TGCGCCAGCAGCGTGGGACCAGGGGGCACCACTGAAGCTTTCTTT. Residues: CASSVGPGGTTEAFF.

The V call is TRBV5-1, the J call TRBJ1-3; the match to TRBD1 covers 7 bases. Germline V gene data show CDR1 as SGHRS and CDR2 as YFSETQ. The CDR3 length is 17 residues. The ends lost 1 base at V and 0 bases at J; junction bases unmatched: 7. CDR3 loop: CASSLLPGGVSGNTIYF. The CDR3, as DNA: TGCGCCAGCAGCTTGCTGCCAGGGGGTGTCTCTGGAAACACCATATATTTT. The full variable domain, completed using reference TRBV5-1 and TRBJ1-3, is KAGVTQTPRYLIKTRGQQVTLSCSPISGHRSVSWYQQTPGQGLQFLFEYFSETQRNKGNFPGRFSGRQFSNSRSEMNVSTLELGDSALYLCASSLLPGGVSGNTIYFGEGSWLTVV.

The rearrangement links TRBV18 to TRBJ1-1, with TRBD1 matching over 7 bases. The CDR3 extends over 14 amino acids. Germline V gene data show CDR1 as KGHSH and CDR2 as LQKENI. J lost 1 base, V lost 10 bases, and 9 bases had no gene match. CDR3 protein: CATSPGQPNTEAFF. The CDR3 DNA reads TGTGCCACCTCTCCGGGACAGCCGAACACTGAAGCTTTCTTT. The variable domain in full, with the rest retrieved from reference TRBV18 and TRBJ1-1, is NAGVMQNPRHLVRRRGQEARLRCSPMKGHSHVYWYRQLPEEGLKFMVYLQKENIIDESGMPKERFSAEFPKEGPSILRIQQVVRGDSAAYFCATSPGQPNTEAFFGQGTRLTVV.

The rearrangement joins TRBV6-6 to TRBJ2-3; D possibly corresponds to TRBD2 (5 bases). CDR3 size: 13 residues. Looked up from germline, CDR1 is MNHNY and CDR2 is SVGAGI (reference sequence). Deletions cut 6 bases from V and 5 bases from J, with 12 bases between. The CDR3 here is CASRRGPGDTQYF. CDR3 coding DNA: TGTGCCAGCAGGCGCGGGCCCGGAGATACGCAGTATTTT.

This chain joins TRBV5-8 and TRBJ1-5; perhaps TRBD1 as D (5 bases). The CDR3 length is 13 residues. Germline lookup yields CDR1 SGHTS and CDR2 YDEGEE. The ends were cut back, 4 bases at V and 6 bases at J, with 11 bases in the middle. CDR3 nucleotides: TGTGCCAGCAGCCCCTGGGGGGGTCAGCCCCAGCATTTT. It codes for CASSPWGGQPQHF. Together with reference TRBV5-8 and TRBJ1-5, the CDR3 gives the full variable domain: EAGVTQSPTHLIKTRGQQATLRCSPISGHTSVYWYQQALGLGLQFLLWYDEGEERNRGNFPPRFSGRQFPNYSSELNVNALELEDSALYLCASSPWGGQPQHFGDGTRLSIL.

The chain combines TRBV24-1 with TRBJ2-1; 7 nucleotides agree with TRBD2. Germline CDR1 reads KGHDR; CDR2 reads SFDVKD. CDR3 length equals 13 residues. The V gene end was trimmed by 3 bases and the J gene end by 11 bases; junction bases not matched to a gene: 6. CDR3 loop: CATSDPPGTKQFF. CDR3 nucleotide sequence: TGTGCCACCAGTGATCCGCCGGGGACTAAGCAGTTCTTC.

The chain recombines TRBV5-5 with TRBJ2-3; 10 bases are shared with TRBD2. CDR1 is SGHKS and CDR2 is YYEKEE in the germline V gene (reference sequence). The V gene end was trimmed by 2 bases and the J gene end by 0 bases; junction bases not matched to a gene: 6. This CDR3 has 17 amino acids. The chain's CDR3 is CASSFPAGGASTDTQYF. The CDR3 coding sequence is TGTGCCAGCAGCTTTCCAGCGGGGGGGGCTAGCACAGATACGCAGTATTTT.

This clone was seen a single time. This chain links TRBV30 with TRBJ2-1; D is undetermined. The germline V gene encodes CDR1 GTSNPN and CDR2 SVGIG (reference sequence). The CDR3 runs to 14 residues. V was pared by 4 bases and J by 0 bases, with 10 bases between. CDR3 in DNA: TGTGCCTGGAAGAGCGAGAGCTCCTACAATGAGCAGTTCTTC. Encoded protein: CAWKSESSYNEQFF.

This clone came up once. The rearrangement uses TRBV14 and TRBJ2-3, with 10 positions matching TRBD2. This CDR3 is 16 amino acids long. Losses at the gene ends were 4 bases for V and 2 bases for J; bases not matched to a gene: 6. Germline V gives CDR1 SGHDN, CDR2 FVKESK. The CDR3 bases are TGTGCCAGCAGCCGCCGACTAGCGGGCCTCACAGATACGCAGTATTTT. It codes for CASSRRLAGLTDTQYF.